A single sample gave rise to the 7 T cell receptor beta chains below, sequenced in a study of cytomegalovirus exposure and HLA in healthy donors. TCRdb's table, derived via immunoSEQ multiplex PCR, lists solely in-frame clones and lacks some. The sample lists some 98,000 clones, roughly 87% occurring once. Sample: PBMCs. Source of these receptors: a man aged 18 to 35 in good health and CMV-seropositive.

The genes are TRBV21-1 and TRBJ2-7; TRBD2, the D gene given by the table, was not confirmed from the DNA. TRBV21-1 constitutes a pseudogene. This CDR3 comprises 13 residues. The CDR3 bases are TGTGCCAGCGTTAGGCCCCTTTGCGGCGAGCAGTACTTC. Its protein is CASVRPLCGEQYF.

The rearrangement links TRBV9 to TRBJ2-3, with TRBD2 matching 8 bases. CDR1 and CDR2 (germline): SGDLS, YYNGEE. CDR3 length: 14 amino acids. Losses at the gene ends were 0 bases for V and 4 bases for J; bases not matched to a gene: 1. The CDR3 DNA reads as TGTGCCAGCAGCGTAGGGACTAGCCCAGATACGCAGTATTTT. Translating it yields CASSVGTSPDTQYF.

This clone has only a few counts. The rearrangement uses TRBV7-8 and TRBJ1-5; D ambiguous. This CDR3 region has 15 residues. The germline CDR1 and CDR2 sequences are SGHVS and FQNEAQ. V lost 2 bases and J 0 bases, leaving 8 bases between the germline ends. CDR3 sequence (DNA): TGTGCCAGCAGCTTACTCAGTAATAGCAATCAGCCCCAGCATTTT. Translation: CASSLLSNSNQPQHF.

This chain links TRBV6-1 with TRBJ2-7, with 8 bases matching TRBD1. The trim removed 3 bases at V and 0 bases at J, leaving 4 bases unmatched. CDR3 length: 15 amino acids. From germline, CDR1 is MNHNS and CDR2 SASEGT. The CDR3, as DNA: TGTGCCAGCAGTGATCAGGGGGCTTTCTCCTACGAGCAGTACTTC. It translates to CASSDQGAFSYEQYF.

The chain couples TRBV9 to TRBJ1-1; D may be TRBD1 (6 bases). Germline V lookup: CDR1 SGDLS, CDR2 YYNGEE. V dropped 2 bases and J dropped 5 bases, with 16 bases sitting between them. The CDR3 loop spans 15 amino acids. Here the CDR3 reads CASSVPGEKGTEAFF. The CDR3 nucleotides read TGTGCCAGCAGCGTTCCAGGGGAGAAGGGTACTGAAGCTTTCTTT.

The chain joins TRBV29-1 to TRBJ2-1; possible D gene TRBD1, 5 bases. In germline, CDR1 is SQVTM, CDR2 ANQGSEA. The germline V and J ends were trimmed by 6 bases and 7 bases, with 19 bases remaining between them. The CDR3 covers 14 residues. This chain's CDR3 is CSVENLGRVNEQFF. The DNA of the CDR3 is TGCAGCGTCGAAAACCTGGGCAGGGTGAATGAGCAGTTCTTC.

The rearrangement links TRBV7-6 to TRBJ1-3; 8 bases line up with TRBD1. Germline V gene sequence: CDR1 SGHVS, CDR2 FNYEAQ. The CDR3 loop spans 15 amino acids. After removal of 5 bases from V and 3 bases from J, the junction contained 6 bases not matched to a gene. CDR3 DNA sequence: TGTGCCAGCAGCCCAGGACAGGGCGGTGGAAACACCATATATTTT. Residues: CASSPGQGGGNTIYF.